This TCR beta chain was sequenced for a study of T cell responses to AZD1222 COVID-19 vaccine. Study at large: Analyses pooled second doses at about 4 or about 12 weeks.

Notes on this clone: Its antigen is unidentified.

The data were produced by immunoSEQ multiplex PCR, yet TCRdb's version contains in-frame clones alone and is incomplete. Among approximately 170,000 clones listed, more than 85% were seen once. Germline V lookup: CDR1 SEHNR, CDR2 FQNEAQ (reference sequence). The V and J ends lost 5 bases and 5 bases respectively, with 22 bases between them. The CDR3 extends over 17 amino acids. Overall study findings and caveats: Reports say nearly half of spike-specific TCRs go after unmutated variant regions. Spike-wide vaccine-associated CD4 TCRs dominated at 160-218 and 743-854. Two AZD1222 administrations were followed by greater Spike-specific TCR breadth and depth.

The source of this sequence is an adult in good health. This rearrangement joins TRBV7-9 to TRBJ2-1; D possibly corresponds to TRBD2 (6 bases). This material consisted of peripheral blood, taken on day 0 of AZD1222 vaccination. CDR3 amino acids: CASSIGRARGGDNEQFF. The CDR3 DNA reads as TGTGCCAGCAGCATAGGGCGTGCGAGGGGAGGCGACAATGAGCAGTTCTTC. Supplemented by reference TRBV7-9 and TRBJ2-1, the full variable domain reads DTGVSQNPRHKITKRGQNVTFRCDPISEHNRLYWYRQTLGQGPEFLTYFQNEAQLEKSRLLSDRFSAERPKGSFSTLEIQRTEQGDSAMYLCASSIGRARGGDNEQFFGPGTRLTVL.